The sequence of this T cell receptor (beta chain) was determined in a study of chemoradiotherapy in HPV16-positive cancers (dated 2022 in TCRdb). For context, the study as a whole: Using functional T-cell assays on cells from two HPV16-positive patients, the researchers defined candidate HPV-specific T-cell clones and common TCR motifs. The study asked whether T-cell immunity against the HPV oncoproteins E6 and E7 changes during chemoradiotherapy and whether it affects survival. The candidate HPV-specific TCRs and motifs were subsequently tracked in TCR repertoires obtained from 70 to 95 patients with HPV-related cancers.

Points on this clone: Its antigen is not yet known. Base qualities are not at hand, and no much larger clone is one base apart.

Spanning cysteine to phenylalanine, the CDR3 consists of 13 amino acids. The only DNA kept is the CDR3, 39 bases in frame from the first base. The germline V gene (reference sequence) specifies SEHNR as CDR1 and FQNEAQ as CDR2. V is shortened by 1 base, J by 8 bases, and the region joining them spans 8 bases. Library method: the immunoSEQ multiplex PCR assay. TCRdb stores this immuneACCESS table with in-frame sequences only. Part of the clones is absent; in the studies checked, under half of the shortfall reflects unresolved V genes, and no reason is known for the rest. This sample gives fewer than 3,000 clones in total; 70% to 90% of them show up just once. Roughly 5% of the sample is in the top ten clones. Repertoires were sampled multiple times during chemoradiotherapy, which allowed clonal expansion in the tumor microenvironment to be followed. Overall study results and their limits: Expansion of candidate HPV-specific clones and E7-related TCR motifs was observed in the tumor microenvironment during treatment, whereas no such expansion was observed for non-HPV-specific T cells. Among HPV16-positive patients, expansion of HPV-responsive T cells during chemoradiotherapy was associated with better recurrence-free survival. The functional definition of HPV-specific T cells was derived from only two HPV16-positive patients, and the survival association was reported for HPV16-positive patients.

The specimen was tumor tissue, collected from a patient who underwent chemoradiotherapy. This sequence originates from a human donor with HPV-associated anogenital cancer. In this chain, TRBV7-9 is recombined with TRBJ1-4; confidence is insufficient to name the D gene. In nucleotides, the sequence is TGTGCCAGCAGCTTAGAGTGGTCGGAAAAACTGTTTTTT. Translated, it gives CASSLEWSEKLFF.